The 21 T cell receptor beta chains in this list originate from one sample, sequenced in a study of cytomegalovirus exposure and HLA in healthy donors. Primers: 60 Vbeta forward and 13 Jbeta reverse. The method was immunoSEQ multiplex PCR; TCRdb's version includes in-frame clones alone and lacks a portion of them. This table holds about 50,000 clones, about 78% found once. Material for sequencing was PBMCs. The origin of the receptors is a man aged 30 to 45 in good health and CMV-seropositive.

The rearrangement joins TRBV9 to TRBJ2-5; 16 bases are shared with TRBD2. The germline gives CDR1 SGDLS, CDR2 YYNGEE. V lost 4 bases and J lost 0; bases outside the gene matches: 6. This CDR3 is built from 18 residues. The CDR3 sequence: CASSPGLAGGTYQETQYF. The CDR3 coding sequence is TGTGCCAGCAGCCCGGGACTAGCGGGGGGGACATACCAAGAGACCCAGTACTTC. The full variable domain, completed using reference TRBV9 and TRBJ2-5, is DSGVTQTPKHLITATGQRVTLRCSPRSGDLSVYWYQQSLDQGLQFLIQYYNGEERAKGNILERFSAQQFPDLHSELNLSSLELGDSALYFCASSPGLAGGTYQETQYFGPGTRLLVL.

This clone occurred once. This chain joins TRBV5-1 and TRBJ1-2; tentatively, D is TRBD1 (6 bases). Germline V gene lookup returns CDR1 SGHRS and CDR2 YFSETQ. Trimming removed 2 bases at V and 6 bases at J, with 8 bases between. The CDR3 sequence is 12 residues long. CDR3 loop: CASSFSGDGYTF. The CDR3 DNA follows: TGCGCCAGCAGCTTTTCAGGGGATGGCTACACCTTC.

This chain uses TRBV7-6 with TRBJ1-3; 9 nucleotides match TRBD1. Germline loops: CDR1 SGHVS, CDR2 FNYEAQ. The CDR3 contains 16 residues. J was trimmed by 5 bases and V by 3 bases; bases with no gene match: 8. CDR3 region: CASSFAGTGIRNTIYF. CDR3 DNA: TGTGCCAGCAGCTTTGCTGGGACAGGGATTAGAAACACCATATATTTT.

The V gene is TRBV11-2, the J gene TRBJ2-7, with 9 bases fitting TRBD1. The CDR3 length is 14 residues. V dropped 3 bases and J dropped 2; count of bases not matched to a gene: 2. Germline V gene lookup returns CDR1 SGHAT and CDR2 FQNNGV. This CDR3 is CASSLGQGAYEQYF. The CDR3 DNA is TGTGCCAGCAGCTTGGGACAGGGTGCCTACGAGCAGTACTTC.

The genes are TRBV9 and TRBJ2-3; TRBD2 matches 8 bases. CDR3 length: 16 residues. The germline CDR1 and CDR2 sequences are SGDLS and YYNGEE. The V gene end was trimmed by 4 bases and the J gene end by 2 bases; junction bases not matched to a gene: 9. The DNA for the CDR3 is TGTGCCAGCAGCTTCACCGGGACTAGTACCACAGATACGCAGTATTTT. Translating it yields CASSFTGTSTTDTQYF.

V is TRBV7-9 and J is TRBJ1-2, with 11 bases fitting TRBD1. The CDR3 is 14 amino acids. The V gene's germline CDR1 is SEHNR and CDR2 FQNEAQ (reference sequence). V shed 4 bases and J 5 bases; nucleotides not matched to a gene: 3. CDR3 sequence (DNA): TGTGCCAGCAGCTCCGGGACAGGGGGATATGGCTACACCTTC. The encoded protein is CASSSGTGGYGYTF.

This chain joins TRBV29-1 and TRBJ2-7; D is undetermined. The CDR3 runs 13 residues. Trimming stripped 7 bases from V and 0 bases from J, with 13 bases between. Germline V gene lookup returns CDR1 SQVTM and CDR2 ANQGSEA. The CDR3 sequence: CSALGGNSYEQYF. The CDR3 bases are TGCAGCGCCCTTGGCGGTAACTCCTACGAGCAGTACTTC.

This chain uses TRBV9 with TRBJ2-1, with D possibly being TRBD1 (6 bases). The CDR3 has 16 residues. The germline V gene has CDR1 SGDLS and CDR2 YYNGEE. V was clipped by 3 bases and J by 1 base, with 14 bases between them. DNA of the CDR3: TGTGCCAGCAGCGAAACAGGGCATGTTTCCTACAATGAGCAGTTCTTC. The encoded protein is CASSETGHVSYNEQFF.

This clone has only a few counts. The chain is built from TRBV7-9 and TRBJ1-1; D uncertain. The CDR3 sequence is 13 residues long. V lost 4 bases and J lost 4, with 10 bases in between. Looked up from germline, CDR1 is SEHNR and CDR2 is FQNEAQ (reference sequence). For the CDR3, the DNA is TGTGCCAGCAGCTCCCACGAGGGCACTGAAGCTTTCTTT. Translated: CASSSHEGTEAFF.

Details on this clone: The junction does not match germline at one end; this may be a read error. The gene calls are TRBV7-9 and TRBJ2-5; either TRBD1 or TRBD2 may fit D (5 bases each). This CDR3 has 16 amino acids. CDR1 SEHNR and CDR2 FQNEAQ come from the germline V gene (reference sequence). The CDR3 DNA reads as TGTGCCAGCACCTTAGAGGGGAATCGGGCGAGAGAGACCCAGTACTTC. This encodes CASTLEGNRARETQYF.

This clone was found a few times. The V and J genes are TRBV19 and TRBJ1-2; 8 bases fit TRBD1. The CDR3 has 15 residues. Losses at the gene ends were 4 bases for V and 8 bases for J; bases not matched to a gene: 12. Germline V gene data show CDR1 as LNHDA and CDR2 as SQIVND (reference sequence). CDR3 amino acids: CASSSLLSDRAGYTF. DNA of the CDR3: TGTGCCAGTAGTAGCCTACTATCGGACAGGGCGGGCTACACCTTC.

The chain has TRBV5-1 and TRBJ2-7, with 7 bases matching TRBD1. This CDR3 is built from 15 residues. Per the germline V gene, CDR1 is SGHRS and CDR2 is YFSETQ. V lost 0 bases to trimming and J lost 6 bases; unmatched junction nucleotides: 9. The CDR3 DNA reads as TGCGCCAGCAGCTTGGGTTGGAAGACAGGGCCCGAGCAGTACTTC. Its translation is CASSLGWKTGPEQYF.

A remark on this clone: The sample holds other DNA sequences that translate to the same CDR3. The rearrangement links TRBV6-5 to TRBJ2-3; D ambiguous. Trimming removed 8 bases at V and 0 bases at J, with 9 bases between. The CDR3 covers 13 residues. Germline V gene lookup returns CDR1 MNHEY and CDR2 SVGAGI. The CDR3 loop reads CASARRSTDTQYF. CDR3 sequence (DNA): TGTGCCAGCGCTAGACGCAGCACAGATACGCAGTATTTT.

This chain joins TRBV5-1 and TRBJ1-5; D might be TRBD1 (5 bases). CDR3 length: 15 amino acids. V lost 4 bases and J lost 4, with 15 bases in between. Germline V CDR1 and CDR2: SGHRS, YFSETQ. CDR3 region: CASSPSLGANQPQHF. The CDR3 region has the DNA TGCGCCAGCAGCCCGTCTTTAGGGGCAAATCAGCCCCAGCATTTT.

V and J are TRBV6-5 and TRBJ1-1; D unclear. V shed 2 bases and J shed 3 bases, with 10 bases lying between them. CDR3 length equals 14 residues. Germline CDR1 MNHEY, CDR2 SVGAGI. CDR3 coding DNA: TGTGCCAGCAGTTACGCGGGGTATTACACTGAAGCTTTCTTT. It specifies CASSYAGYYTEAFF.

This chain uses TRBV9 with TRBJ2-3; D is undetermined. Germline lookup yields CDR1 SGDLS and CDR2 YYNGEE. CDR3 length: 15 residues. Trimming shortened V by 3 bases and J by 0 bases, and 11 bases separated the two germline ends. CDR3 in DNA: TGTGCCAGCAGCGAAGACTTCGCTAGCACAGATACGCAGTATTTT. It is translated as CASSEDFASTDTQYF.

This sequence joins TRBV30 and TRBJ1-4; 9 nucleotides match TRBD1. Germline V gene lookup returns CDR1 GTSNPN and CDR2 SVGIG (reference sequence). This CDR3 is built from 17 residues. The J segment lost 3 bases and the V segment lost 0 bases, leaving 8 bases of the junction unmatched. The CDR3 sequence is CAWSVQDRGPSNEKLFF. The CDR3 DNA follows: TGTGCCTGGAGTGTACAGGACAGGGGTCCTTCTAATGAAAAACTGTTTTTT.

The chain recombines TRBV21-1 with TRBJ2-7; TRBD1 is the table's D call, not checked against the DNA. TRBV21-1 is labeled a pseudogene. The CDR3 loop spans 12 amino acids. CDR3 sequence reads: CASLDTNYEQYF. CDR3 DNA sequence: TGTGCCAGTTTGGACACGAACTACGAGCAGTACTTC.

J is TRBJ1-6 and V is TRBV11-1; a possible D gene is TRBD1 (6 bases). From germline, CDR1 is SGHAT and CDR2 FQDESV (reference sequence). V dropped 6 bases and J dropped 2 bases, with 14 bases sitting between them. This CDR3 region has 16 residues. The CDR3 nucleotides are TGTGCCAGCAGGGTTGGACAGTCAGCCTATAATTCACCCCTCCACTTT. It yields the protein CASRVGQSAYNSPLHF.

Only one count was recorded for this clone. This chain links TRBV6-6 with TRBJ2-5; 12 nucleotides match TRBD2. The CDR3 runs to 16 residues. V lost 2 bases and J lost 1; bases outside the gene matches: 2. From germline, CDR1 is MNHNY and CDR2 SVGAGI (reference sequence). CDR3 residues: CASSYGGLAGQETQYF. The CDR3 DNA reads as TGTGCCAGCAGTTACGGGGGACTAGCGGGCCAAGAGACCCAGTACTTC.

J is TRBJ2-3 and V is TRBV7-3; D might be TRBD2 (7 bases). CDR1 is SGHTA and CDR2 is FQGTGA in the germline V gene. The CDR3 consists of 15 residues. V was trimmed by 2 bases and J by 0 bases, leaving 9 bases between them. In DNA, the CDR3 is TGTGCCAGCAGCTTACGGGGGGCTAGCACAGATACGCAGTATTTT. It is translated as CASSLRGASTDTQYF.